This T cell receptor (beta chain) was captured in a study of identical twins. Overall study results and limits: Whereas memory repertoires showed no such difference, abundant cord blood beta clonotypes carried fewer insertions. A cross-sectional statistical analysis, not follow-up of the same donors, supported the conclusions.

This clonotype came up many times. The target antigen is unknown. Only healthy Caucasians were included as donors. TCRdb reanalysed the 5' RACE reads using MiXCR and keeps one entry per CDR3 protein. The sample holds more than 1.5 million distinct CDR3 sequences, roughly 35% seen once. The CDR3 is 14 amino acids. V was cut by 5 bases and J by 0 bases, with 13 bases left in between. CDR1 is DFQATT, CDR2 SNEGSKA, per germline (reference sequence). The source material was cord blood. The rearrangement joins TRBV20-1 to TRBJ2-5, with D perhaps TRBD2 (5 bases). This receptor was taken from a newborn girl in good health. Here the CDR3 DNA reads TGCAGTGCTTCGACTACTTCTTACCAAGAGACCCAGTACTTC. Protein: CSASTTSYQETQYF.